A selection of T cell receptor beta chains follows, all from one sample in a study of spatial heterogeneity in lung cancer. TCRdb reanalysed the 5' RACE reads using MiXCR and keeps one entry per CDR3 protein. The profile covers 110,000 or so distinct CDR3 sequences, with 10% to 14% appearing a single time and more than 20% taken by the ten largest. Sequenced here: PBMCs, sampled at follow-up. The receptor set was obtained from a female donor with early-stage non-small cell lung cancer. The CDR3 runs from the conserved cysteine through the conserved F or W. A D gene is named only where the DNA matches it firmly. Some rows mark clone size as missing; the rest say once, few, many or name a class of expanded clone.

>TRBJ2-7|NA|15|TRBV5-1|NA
CASSSLGAGSNEQYF
TGCGCCAGCAGCTCCTTGGGTGCAGGCTCTAACGAGCAGTACTTC
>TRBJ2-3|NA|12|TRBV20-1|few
CSAIESTDTQYF
TGCAGTGCTATCGAGAGCACAGATACGCAGTATTTT
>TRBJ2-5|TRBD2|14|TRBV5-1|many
CASSGTRHQETQYF
TGCGCCAGCAGCGGGACTAGACACCAAGAGACCCAGTACTTC
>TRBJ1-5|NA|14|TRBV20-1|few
CSASNRVGNQPQHF
TGCAGTGCCTCGAACAGGGTTGGCAATCAGCCCCAGCATTTT
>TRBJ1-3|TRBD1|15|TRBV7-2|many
CASGTVRSSGNTIYF
TGTGCCAGCGGGACAGTCAGGTCGTCCGGAAACACCATATATTTT
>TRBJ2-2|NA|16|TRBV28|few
CASSLGPITNTGELFF
TGTGCCAGCAGTTTAGGACCTATAACGAACACCGGGGAGCTGTTTTTT
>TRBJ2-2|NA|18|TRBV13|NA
CASSRRTGNGLGTGELFF
TGTGCCAGCAGCCGTAGGACAGGGAACGGACTAGGTACCGGGGAGCTGTTTTTT
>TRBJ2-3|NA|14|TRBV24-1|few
CATSDTTRPDTQYF
TGTGCCACCAGTGACACCACTAGACCAGATACGCAGTATTTT
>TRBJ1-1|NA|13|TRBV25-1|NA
CATSAGINTEAFF
TGTGCCACCTCGGCGGGGATAAACACTGAAGCTTTCTTT
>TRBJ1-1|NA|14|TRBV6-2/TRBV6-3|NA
CASSYSSGGTEAFF
TGTGCCAGCAGTTACTCGAGCGGGGGCACTGAAGCTTTCTTT
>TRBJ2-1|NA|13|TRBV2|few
CASTVGVTGEQFF
TGTGCCAGCACCGTGGGGGTTACAGGAGAGCAGTTCTTC
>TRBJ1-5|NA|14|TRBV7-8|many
CASSPKGGNQPQHF
TGTGCCAGCAGCCCCAAAGGGGGCAATCAGCCCCAGCATTTT
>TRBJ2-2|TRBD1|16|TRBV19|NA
CASSSLTGQSTGELFF
TGTGCCAGTAGTTCGCTGACGGGACAGTCAACCGGGGAGCTGTTTTTT
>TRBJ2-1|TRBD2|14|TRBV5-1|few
CASSLASGTDEQFF
TGCGCCAGCAGCTTGGCTAGCGGGACGGATGAGCAGTTCTTC
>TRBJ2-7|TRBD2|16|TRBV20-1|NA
CSASKHQAGNTYEQYF
TGCAGTGCGTCAAAACATCAAGCGGGAAATACCTACGAGCAGTACTTC
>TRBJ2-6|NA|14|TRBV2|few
CATADGSGANVLTF
TGTGCCACCGCGGATGGCTCTGGGGCCAACGTCCTGACTTTC
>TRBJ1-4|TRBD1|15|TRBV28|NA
CASRGQGVGNEKLFF
TGTGCCAGCAGGGGACAGGGTGTTGGTAATGAAAAACTGTTTTTT
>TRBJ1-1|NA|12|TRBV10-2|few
CASSVADTEAFF
TGCGCCAGCAGTGTTGCAGATACTGAAGCTTTCTTT
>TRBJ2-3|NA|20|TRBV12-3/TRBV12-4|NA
CASSLAGTTRSIASTDTQYF
TGTGCCAGCAGTTTAGCCGGGACGACAAGAAGTATAGCTAGCACAGATACGCAGTATTTT
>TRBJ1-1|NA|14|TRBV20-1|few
CRASFETTNTEAFF
TGCAGAGCCTCCTTCGAGACAACGAACACTGAAGCTTTCTTT
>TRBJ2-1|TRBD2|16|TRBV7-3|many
CASSGPGLAALNEQFF
TGTGCCAGCAGCGGACCGGGACTAGCGGCCCTCAATGAGCAGTTCTTC
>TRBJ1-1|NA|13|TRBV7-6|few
CASSEDRNTEAFF
TGTGCCAGCAGCGAGGACAGGAACACTGAAGCTTTCTTT
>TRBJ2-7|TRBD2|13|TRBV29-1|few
CSVVLAGHYEQYF
TGCAGCGTTGTGCTAGCGGGACATTACGAGCAGTACTTC
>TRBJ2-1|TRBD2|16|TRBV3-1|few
CASSRRLAGKYNEQFF
TGTGCCAGCAGTCGACGACTAGCGGGAAAATACAATGAGCAGTTCTTC
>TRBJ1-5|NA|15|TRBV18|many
CASSPGTQRTQPQHF
TGTGCCAGCTCACCCGGAACTCAAAGGACTCAGCCCCAGCATTTT
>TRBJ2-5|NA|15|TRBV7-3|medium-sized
CASSLGQGPQETQYF
TGTGCCAGCAGCCTAGGCCAGGGCCCCCAAGAGACCCAGTACTTC
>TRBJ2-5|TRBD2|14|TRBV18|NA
CASSTGLAQETQYF
TGTGCCAGCTCAACGGGACTAGCGCAAGAGACCCAGTACTTC
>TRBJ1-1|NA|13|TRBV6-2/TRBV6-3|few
CASSPVPDTEAFF
TGTGCCAGCAGCCCCGTCCCGGACACTGAAGCTTTCTTT
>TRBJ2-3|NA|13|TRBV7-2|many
CASSQPDAVAQYF
TGTGCCAGCAGCCAACCAGACGCTGTTGCGCAGTATTTT
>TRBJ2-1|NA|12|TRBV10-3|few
CAIMGLATEQFF
TGTGCCATCATGGGTCTTGCGACGGAGCAGTTCTTC
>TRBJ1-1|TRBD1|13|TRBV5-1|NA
CASSFGTRGAAFF
TGCGCCAGCAGCTTTGGAACCAGGGGGGCAGCTTTCTTT
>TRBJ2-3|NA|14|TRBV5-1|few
CASRLVQETDTQYF
TGCGCCAGCAGATTAGTCCAGGAGACAGATACGCAGTATTTT
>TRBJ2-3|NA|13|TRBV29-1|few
CSVAARRTDTQYF
TGCAGCGTTGCGGCTCGTCGCACAGATACGCAGTATTTT
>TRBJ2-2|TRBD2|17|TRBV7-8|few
CASSLTPSGSIAGELFF
TGTGCCAGCAGCTTAACCCCTAGCGGGAGTATCGCCGGGGAGCTGTTTTTT
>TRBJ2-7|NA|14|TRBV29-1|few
CSVVRGVVTNEQYF
TGCAGCGTTGTGAGGGGGGTCGTTACTAACGAGCAGTACTTC
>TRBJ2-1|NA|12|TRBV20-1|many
CSALGTGWEQFF
TGCAGTGCCTTGGGGACCGGATGGGAGCAGTTCTTC
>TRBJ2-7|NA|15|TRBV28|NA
CASSRPGSGTYEQYF
TGTGCCAGCAGTAGGCCCGGCAGCGGAACCTACGAGCAGTACTTC
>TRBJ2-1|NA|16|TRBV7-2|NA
CASSLDPLPLSSLQFF
TGTGCCAGCAGCTTAGATCCGCTACCGCTTAGTAGTCTGCAGTTCTTC
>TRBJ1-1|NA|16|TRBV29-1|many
CSVGGGRGGMNTEAFF
TGCAGCGTTGGTGGGGGGCGCGGGGGCATGAACACTGAAGCTTTCTTT